These T cell receptor beta chains were read from a single sample in a study of T cells in Graves' hyperthyroidism and ophthalmopathy. Each CDR3 protein is one row after TCRdb ran MiXCR on the multiplex PCR reads. The sample lists 550,000 to 800,000 distinct CDR3 sequences, around a sixth seen once, with around a sixth in the top ten. Sequencing was performed on blood. Receptor source: a man between 50 and 59 years old with Graves' hyperthyroidism. Both conserved end residues are part of each CDR3.

v_call: TRBV5-1; cdr3_aa: CASSVLAGGPTDTQYF
v_call: TRBV19; cdr3_aa: CASSTRDLWDTEAFF
v_call: TRBV6-1; cdr3_aa: CASDENSNQPQHF
v_call: TRBV2; cdr3_aa: CASSLDGSNQPQHF
v_call: TRBV7-9; cdr3_aa: CASSQGAEKLFF
v_call: TRBV4-1; cdr3_aa: CASSPLIAGVNTGELFF
v_call: TRBV2; cdr3_aa: CASSGRWDTEAFF
v_call: TRBV20-1; cdr3_aa: CSAADRESYNEQFF
v_call: TRBV2; cdr3_aa: CASRETSGRVYNEQFF
v_call: TRBV6-1; cdr3_aa: CASRKPQGATEAFF
v_call: TRBV5-6; cdr3_aa: CASSIRQVGLHF
v_call: TRBV24-1; cdr3_aa: CATSGQNYNYGYTF
v_call: TRBV7-2; cdr3_aa: CASSLAGGGYQPQHF
v_call: TRBV12-5; cdr3_aa: CASALWRVGGTDTQYF
v_call: TRBV9; cdr3_aa: CASSVEAGGTYEQYF
v_call: TRBV2; cdr3_aa: CASREQAGYGYTF
v_call: TRBV11-2; cdr3_aa: CASSLGGVINEQFF
v_call: TRBV27; cdr3_aa: CASSLSGVRYRVYGYTF